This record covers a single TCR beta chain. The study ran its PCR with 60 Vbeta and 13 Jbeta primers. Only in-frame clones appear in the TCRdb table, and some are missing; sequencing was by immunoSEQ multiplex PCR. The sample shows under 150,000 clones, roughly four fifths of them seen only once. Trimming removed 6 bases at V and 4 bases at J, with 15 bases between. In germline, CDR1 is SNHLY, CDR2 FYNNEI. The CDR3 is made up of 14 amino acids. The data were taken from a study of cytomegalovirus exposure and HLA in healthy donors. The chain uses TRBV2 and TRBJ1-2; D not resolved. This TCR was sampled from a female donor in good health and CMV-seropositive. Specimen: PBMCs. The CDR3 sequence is CASREMGGSYGYTF. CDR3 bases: TGTGCCAGCAGGGAAATGGGAGGGAGCTATGGCTACACCTTC.